One and the same sample provided the 22 T cell receptor beta chains below, sequenced in a study of cytomegalovirus exposure and HLA in healthy donors. Researchers ran the PCR with 60 Vbeta and 13 Jbeta primers. Assay used: immunoSEQ multiplex PCR; TCRdb lists only in-frame clones, some missing. This sample has hundreds of thousands of clones, with around 80% found just once. Sequenced sample: PBMCs. The receptor set was obtained from a woman in her sixties or seventies in good health and CMV-seropositive.

The CDR3 DNA reads as TGCGCCAGCAGGGGGGCCAGCGGAAATTCACCCCTCCACTTT. Translating it yields CASRGASGNSPLHF. V gene TRBV5-1 combines with J gene TRBJ1-6; a weak D match, TRBD1 (6 bases). V was shortened by 5 bases and J by 7 bases, with 13 bases between the two germline ends. Germline CDR1 is SGHRS and CDR2 is YFSETQ. The CDR3 runs to 14 residues.

This clone was observed a few times. V is TRBV27 and J is TRBJ2-7; 8 positions match TRBD2. Germline CDR1 is MNHEY and CDR2 is SMNVEV (reference sequence). V dropped 3 bases and J dropped 0; count of bases not matched to a gene: 1. CDR3 size: 14 residues. CDR3 nucleotide sequence: TGTGCCAGCAGTTTCAGCGGGAGCTCCTACGAGCAGTACTTC. This sequence encodes CASSFSGSSYEQYF.

This clone was counted a few times. The chain uses TRBV10-3 and TRBJ1-2, with 7 bases lining up with TRBD1. Trimming removed 2 bases from V and 8 bases from J; junction bases left unmatched: 8. CDR3 length: 14 residues. The V gene's germline CDR1 is ENHRY and CDR2 SYGVKD. The CDR3 spells CAISEGPDREGYTF. DNA of the CDR3: TGTGCCATCAGTGAGGGCCCCGACAGGGAAGGCTACACCTTC.

This sequence joins TRBV4-2 and TRBJ2-3, with D tentatively TRBD2 (7 bases). Trimming left V 0 bases short and J 6 bases short, with 13 bases between. Looked up from germline, CDR1 is LGHNA and CDR2 is YNFKEQ. The CDR3 extends over 15 amino acids. CDR3 DNA: TGTGCCAGCAGCCAAGATGGGGGGGGCTTCGATACGCAGTATTTT. Its translation is CASSQDGGGFDTQYF.

The chain carries TRBV5-1 and TRBJ1-6; TRBD1 might be the D (6 bases). Trimming shortened V by 8 bases and J by 6 bases, and 15 bases separated the two germline ends. Germline V lookup: CDR1 SGHRS, CDR2 YFSETQ. The CDR3 totals 14 residues. The CDR3 reads CASGPGQTNSPLHF. Written as DNA, the CDR3 is TGCGCCAGTGGGCCGGGACAAACTAATTCACCCCTCCACTTT.

The rearrangement uses TRBV4-2 and TRBJ2-3; 8 bases agree with TRBD2. This CDR3 contains 16 residues. The junction had 4 bases not matched to a gene; V was cut back by 0 bases and J by 2 bases. The germline CDR1 and CDR2 sequences are LGHNA and YNFKEQ. CDR3 loop: CASSQDFSGDTDTQYF. The CDR3 DNA reads TGTGCCAGCAGCCAAGATTTTAGCGGGGACACAGATACGCAGTATTTT.

This clone occurred a few times. The rearrangement links TRBV2 to TRBJ1-1; 8 bases map to TRBD1. The CDR3 extends over 14 amino acids. After removal of 5 bases from V and 3 bases from J, the junction contained 5 bases not matched to a gene. Germline-derived CDR1 and CDR2 are SNHLY and FYNNEI. The CDR3 sequence: CASSNSGGYTEAFF. CDR3 nucleotides: TGTGCCAGCAGTAACTCAGGGGGCTACACTGAAGCTTTCTTT.

The V and J genes are TRBV6-4 and TRBJ2-1, with D possibly being TRBD1 (7 bases). This CDR3 has 14 amino acids. Per germline, CDR1 MRHNA and CDR2 SNTAGT. Trimming pared 5 bases from V and 7 bases from J, leaving 15 bases between. The CDR3 loop reads CASSPRQGGNEQFF. The CDR3 DNA follows: TGTGCCAGCAGTCCGCGACAGGGAGGAAATGAGCAGTTCTTC.

The CDR3 reads CAIRSGTGATEAFF. Here the CDR3 DNA reads TGTGCCATCAGGTCCGGGACAGGGGCCACTGAAGCTTTCTTT. The rearrangement uses TRBV10-3 and TRBJ1-1; TRBD1 matches at 10 bases. With 6 bases clipped from V and 4 bases from J, the junction kept 5 bases outside the gene matches. CDR1 is ENHRY, CDR2 SYGVKD, per germline. CDR3 length: 14 residues.

This chain connects TRBV7-8 to TRBJ2-2, with D unclear. The CDR3 is 15 residues long. Germline V gene sequence: CDR1 SGHVS, CDR2 FQNEAQ. The V end lost 0 bases, the J end lost 7 bases, and 12 bases lay between the germline ends. CDR3 DNA: TGTGCCAGCAGCTTAGCTGGAAGTCTAGGCGGGGAGCTGTTTTTT. Its protein product is CASSLAGSLGGELFF.

The V and J genes are TRBV28 and TRBJ1-1; 8 bases are a match to TRBD1. With V trimmed by 5 bases and J by 11 bases, 4 bases remained unmatched. Germline values: CDR1 MDHEN, CDR2 SYDVKM. The CDR3 runs 11 residues. CDR3 in DNA: TGTGCCAGCAGTACGGGACAGGCGGCTTTCTTT. Protein sequence: CASSTGQAAFF.

This clone was found once. V usage is TRBV5-1 and J usage is TRBJ2-1, with D possibly TRBD2 on 7 matching bases. Germline CDR1 is SGHRS and CDR2 is YFSETQ. This CDR3 contains 15 residues. The V end was cut by 0 bases, the J end by 3 bases, with 10 bases between. For the CDR3, the DNA is TGCGCCAGCAGCTTGGAGGGGGGGGGCTACAATGAGCAGTTCTTC. This codes for CASSLEGGGYNEQFF. The complete variable domain, with remaining parts taken from reference TRBV5-1 and TRBJ2-1, reads KAGVTQTPRYLIKTRGQQVTLSCSPISGHRSVSWYQQTPGQGLQFLFEYFSETQRNKGNFPGRFSGRQFSNSRSEMNVSTLELGDSALYLCASSLEGGGYNEQFFGPGTRLTVL.

The rearrangement links TRBV29-1 to TRBJ1-2, with D maybe TRBD1 (5 bases). Deletions cut 4 bases from V and 3 bases from J, with 12 bases between. This CDR3 has 13 residues. CDR1 and CDR2 (germline): SQVTM, ANQGSEA. The DNA for the CDR3 is TGCAGCGTTGCGGGAGGGGAATACTATGGCTACACCTTC. Translation: CSVAGGEYYGYTF.

The chain uses TRBV5-4 and TRBJ2-7; TRBD2 matches at 10 bases. V shed 0 bases, J shed 2 bases, and the junction held 8 bases outside the gene matches. The germline gives CDR1 SGHNT, CDR2 YYREEE (reference sequence). The CDR3 totals 17 residues. CDR3 sequence: CASSLGLAGASPYEQYF. CDR3 nucleotides: TGTGCCAGCAGCTTGGGGCTAGCGGGAGCCTCCCCCTACGAGCAGTACTTC.

The gene calls are TRBV7-9 and TRBJ1-6, with D possibly TRBD1 on 5 matching bases. This CDR3 contains 14 residues. The ends were cut back, 5 bases at V and 6 bases at J, with 11 bases in the middle. CDR1 is SEHNR, CDR2 FQNEAQ, per germline (reference sequence). CDR3 sequence (DNA): TGTGCCAGCAGCCCCCGACAGTCTAATTCACCCCTCCACTTT. It encodes CASSPRQSNSPLHF.

J is TRBJ1-3 and V is TRBV25-1; possibly TRBD1 for D (6 bases). V dropped 2 bases and J dropped 4 bases, with 15 bases sitting between them. From germline, CDR1 is MGHDK and CDR2 SYGVNS. The CDR3 is made up of 16 amino acids. The CDR3, as DNA: TGTGCCAGCAGTGAACACAGGGTTTTTGCGGGAAACACCATATATTTT. Encoded protein: CASSEHRVFAGNTIYF.

J is TRBJ2-3 and V is TRBV19, with 10 bases aligning to TRBD1. The length of the CDR3 is 15 residues. CDR1 and CDR2 from the germline V gene are LNHDA and SQIVND (reference sequence). After removal of 5 bases from V and 2 bases from J, the junction contained 4 bases not matched to a gene. The CDR3, as DNA: TGTGCCAGTAGTCCGGGACAGGGGTTCACAGATACGCAGTATTTT. Protein: CASSPGQGFTDTQYF.

V usage is TRBV19 and J usage is TRBJ2-1; weak D call: TRBD1 (5 bases). CDR3 length equals 18 residues. CDR1 is LNHDA, CDR2 SQIVND, per germline (reference sequence). V was pared by 7 bases and J by 3 bases, with 25 bases between. CDR3 sequence reads: CASTTSFSVQADYNEQFF. The CDR3 nucleotides read TGTGCCAGTACCACGTCATTTTCTGTACAGGCAGACTACAATGAGCAGTTCTTC.

The V and J genes are TRBV5-1 and TRBJ2-1, with D tentatively TRBD2 (6 bases). The CDR3 has 15 residues. The V and J ends lost 3 bases and 3 bases respectively, with 13 bases between them. Germline CDR1 SGHRS, CDR2 YFSETQ. The CDR3 loop reads CASSSPGLNYNEQFF. DNA for the CDR3: TGCGCCAGCAGCTCGCCGGGACTGAACTACAATGAGCAGTTCTTC.

This rearrangement joins TRBV7-9 to TRBJ2-1, with 8 bases that match TRBD1. The CDR3 covers 15 residues. J gave up 3 bases and V 2 bases, and 3 bases lay outside the gene matches. The germline gives CDR1 SEHNR, CDR2 FQNEAQ (reference sequence). The CDR3 loop reads CASSLTGQVYNEQFF. CDR3 DNA: TGTGCCAGCAGCTTAACGGGACAGGTCTACAATGAGCAGTTCTTC.

The chain is built from TRBV6-1 and TRBJ1-3; 8 bases line up with TRBD1. The germline CDR1 and CDR2 sequences are MNHNS and SASEGT. The CDR3 totals 14 residues. V trimming: 6 bases; J trimming: 0 bases; junction bases outside the gene matches: 1. The CDR3 loop is CASRTGASGNTIYF. CDR3 nucleotide sequence: TGTGCCAGCAGGACAGGGGCCTCTGGAAACACCATATATTTT.

The chain joins TRBV27 to TRBJ2-5; tentatively, D is TRBD1 (6 bases). The V gene's germline CDR1 is MNHEY and CDR2 SMNVEV (reference sequence). The V end lost 5 bases, the J end lost 9 bases, and 13 bases lay between the germline ends. This CDR3 region has 12 residues. CDR3 sequence (DNA): TGTGCCAGCAGTACCCAGGGGCAGGCCCAGTACTTC. This codes for CASSTQGQAQYF.